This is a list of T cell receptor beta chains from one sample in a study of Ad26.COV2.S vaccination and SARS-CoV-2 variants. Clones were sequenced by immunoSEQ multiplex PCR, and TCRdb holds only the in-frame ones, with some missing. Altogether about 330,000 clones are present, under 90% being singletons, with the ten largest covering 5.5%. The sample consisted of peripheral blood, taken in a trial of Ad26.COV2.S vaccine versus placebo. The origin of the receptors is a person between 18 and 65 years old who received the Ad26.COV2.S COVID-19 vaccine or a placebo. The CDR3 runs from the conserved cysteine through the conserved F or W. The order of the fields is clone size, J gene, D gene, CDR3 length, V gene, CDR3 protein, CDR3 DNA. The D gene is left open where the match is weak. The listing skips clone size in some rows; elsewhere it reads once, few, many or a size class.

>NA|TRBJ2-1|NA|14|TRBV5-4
CASSLRDGFGEQFF
TGTGCCAGCAGCTTACGGGACGGTTTCGGTGAGCAGTTCTTC
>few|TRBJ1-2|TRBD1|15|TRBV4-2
CASSPGTAYDYGYTF
TGTGCCAGCAGCCCCGGGACAGCCTACGACTATGGCTACACCTTC
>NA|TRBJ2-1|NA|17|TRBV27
CASSGGTRQISYNEQFF
TGTGCCAGCAGTGGGGGGACCCGACAGATCTCCTACAATGAGCAGTTCTTC
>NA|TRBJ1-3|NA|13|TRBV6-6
CASSYSLGNTIYF
TGTGCCAGCAGTTACTCGCTGGGAAACACCATATATTTT
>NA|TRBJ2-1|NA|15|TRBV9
CASSVAPAVPNEQFF
TGTGCCAGCAGCGTAGCTCCAGCGGTGCCCAATGAGCAGTTCTTC
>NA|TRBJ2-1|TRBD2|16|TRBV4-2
CASSQVLGTSANEQFF
TGTGCCAGCAGCCAAGTTCTAGGGACTAGCGCCAATGAGCAGTTCTTC
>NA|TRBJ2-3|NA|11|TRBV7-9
CASSWSDTQYF
TGTGCCAGCAGCTGGTCAGATACGCAGTATTTT
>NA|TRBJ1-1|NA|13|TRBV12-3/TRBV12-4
CASSRAVGTEAFF
TGTGCCAGCAGTCGTGCGGTGGGCACTGAAGCTTTCTTT
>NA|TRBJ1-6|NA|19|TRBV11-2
CASSLKRAGAQDYHSPLHF
TGTGCCAGCAGCTTAAAAAGGGCAGGGGCCCAAGACTATCATTCACCCCTCCACTTT
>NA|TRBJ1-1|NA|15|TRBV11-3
CASSFALGNFAEAFF
TGTGCCAGCAGCTTCGCGCTCGGCAATTTTGCTGAAGCTTTCTTT
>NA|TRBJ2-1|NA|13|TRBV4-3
CASSQAGNNEQFF
TGCGCCAGCAGCCAAGCCGGAAACAATGAGCAGTTCTTC
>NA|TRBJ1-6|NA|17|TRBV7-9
CASSLGSLGGPNSPLHF
TGTGCCAGCAGCTTAGGGTCTCTCGGCGGACCAAATTCACCCCTCCACTTT
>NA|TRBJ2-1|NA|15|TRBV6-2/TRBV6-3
CASSRLVSFVDEQFF
TGTGCCAGCAGTCGACTAGTTTCCTTCGTCGATGAGCAGTTCTTC
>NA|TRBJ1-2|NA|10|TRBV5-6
CASSWVGYTF
TGTGCCAGCAGCTGGGTTGGCTACACCTTC
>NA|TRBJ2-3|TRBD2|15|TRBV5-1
CASSLAASGTGTQYF
TGCGCCAGCAGCTTGGCCGCTAGCGGGACGGGTACGCAGTATTTT
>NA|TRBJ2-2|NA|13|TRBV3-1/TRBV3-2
CASSQVVAGELFF
TGTGCCAGCAGCCAGGTAGTAGCCGGGGAGCTGTTTTTT
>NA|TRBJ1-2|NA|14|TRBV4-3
CASSRGQGNYGYTF
TGCGCCAGCAGCCGGGGACAAGGGAACTATGGCTACACCTTC
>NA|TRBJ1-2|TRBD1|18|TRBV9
CASSATLLQGATHYGYTF
TGTGCCAGCAGCGCCACCTTATTACAGGGGGCGACTCACTATGGCTACACCTTC
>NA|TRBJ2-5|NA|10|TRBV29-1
CSVAYETQYF
TGCAGCGTTGCCTACGAGACCCAGTACTTC
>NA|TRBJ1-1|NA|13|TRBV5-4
CASSPGLNTEAFF
TGTGCCAGCAGCCCGGGTCTCAACACTGAAGCTTTCTTT
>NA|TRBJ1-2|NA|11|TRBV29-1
CSVGSSYGYTF
TGCAGCGTTGGAAGCTCCTACGGATACACCTTC